This entry lists 27 T cell receptor beta chains sequenced from one sample in a study of blood T cell repertoires in COVID-19. This table comes from immunoSEQ multiplex PCR, and its TCRdb copy is limited to in-frame clones, with some not included. This table holds over 200,000 clones, roughly 80% found once. The material sequenced was peripheral blood. These receptors all stem from a woman older than 75 with acute or convalescent COVID-19.

The rearrangement uses TRBV10-3 and TRBJ2-7; 9 positions agree with TRBD2. V trimming: 4 bases; J trimming: 4 bases; junction bases outside the gene matches: 8. The CDR3 spans 15 residues. Germline V lookup: CDR1 ENHRY, CDR2 SYGVKD. The CDR3 DNA sequence: TGTGCCATCAGTGTTGGCGGGGGGGCCTCATACGAGCAGTACTTC. Amino acids: CAISVGGGASYEQYF.

The chain uses TRBV19 and TRBJ1-1; the match to TRBD1 covers 10 bases. V lost 4 bases to trimming and J lost 7 bases; unmatched junction nucleotides: 3. The CDR3 consists of 13 residues. Germline loops: CDR1 LNHDA, CDR2 SQIVND (reference sequence). CDR3 nucleotide sequence: TGTGCCAGTAGTAGGACAGGGGGTCATGAAGCTTTCTTT. Its translation: CASSRTGGHEAFF.

This chain joins TRBV11-2 and TRBJ2-7; the match to TRBD1 covers 8 bases. CDR3 length equals 14 residues. Germline CDR1 reads SGHAT; CDR2 reads FQNNGV. The V segment lost 5 bases and the J segment 6 bases; nucleotides outside the gene matches: 9. In nucleotides, the CDR3 is TGTGCCAGCAGCGCTGACAGGGGTGGGCGCGAGCAGTACTTC. Translated, it gives CASSADRGGREQYF.

The V gene is TRBV4-1, the J gene TRBJ1-2; TRBD1 matches 8 bases. V shed 0 bases, J shed 0 bases, and the junction held 3 bases outside the gene matches. Germline CDR1 MGHRA, CDR2 YSYEKL. This CDR3 spans 16 amino acids. CDR3 coding DNA: TGCGCCAGCAGCCAAGATGGGACAGGAGCTAACTATGGCTACACCTTC. Amino acids: CASSQDGTGANYGYTF.

V and J are TRBV5-4 and TRBJ1-2; D remains unclear. Between the trimmed V and J ends, which lost 3 bases and 3 bases, there was a span of 15 bases. The CDR3 consists of 15 residues. Germline CDR1 and CDR2: SGHNT and YYREEE (reference sequence). CDR3 nucleotides: TGTGCCAGCAGCTCCAAGTCGGGGAATGACTATGGCTACACCTTC. It encodes CASSSKSGNDYGYTF.

J is TRBJ2-3 and V is TRBV7-2, with TRBD2 identical over 8 bases. CDR1 is SGHTA, CDR2 FQGNSA, per germline. Trimming took 5 bases from V and 0 from J; bases not matched to a gene: 4. The CDR3 loop spans 15 amino acids. The DNA of the CDR3 is TGTGCCAGCAGCCGTAGCGGGGTTAGCACAGATACGCAGTATTTT. Protein: CASSRSGVSTDTQYF.

This rearrangement joins TRBV10-3 to TRBJ2-7; TRBD2 aligns across 11 bases. Germline CDR1 is ENHRY and CDR2 is SYGVKD. Unmatched junction bases numbered 9, after V lost 6 bases and J lost 5 bases. The CDR3 loop spans 15 amino acids. CDR3 in amino acids: CAIRTTSGGQHEQYF. The CDR3 bases are TGTGCCATCAGAACCACTAGCGGGGGCCAGCACGAGCAGTACTTC.

The chain combines TRBV5-1 with TRBJ1-5; D ambiguous. Germline V lookup: CDR1 SGHRS, CDR2 YFSETQ. The ends were cut back, 4 bases at V and 0 bases at J, with 5 bases in the middle. CDR3 length equals 13 residues. The chain's CDR3 is CASSINSNQPQHF. CDR3 sequence (DNA): TGCGCCAGCAGCATTAATAGCAATCAGCCCCAGCATTTT.

The J gene is TRBJ2-5, the V gene TRBV7-2, with 7 bases identical to TRBD2. Per germline, CDR1 SGHTA and CDR2 FQGNSA. V shed 5 bases, J shed 0 bases, and the junction held 6 bases outside the gene matches. The CDR3 is made up of 15 amino acids. The CDR3 loop is CASSLRSGNQETQYF. DNA of the CDR3: TGTGCCAGCAGCCTCCGAAGCGGGAACCAAGAGACCCAGTACTTC.

The V gene is TRBV5-4, the J gene TRBJ1-5; D might be TRBD1 (6 bases). Trimming left V 0 bases short and J 6 bases short, with 10 bases between. Germline V gene lookup returns CDR1 SGHNT and CDR2 YYREEE (reference sequence). The CDR3 contains 14 residues. The CDR3 region is CASSLDRAGQPQHF. For the CDR3, the DNA is TGTGCCAGCAGCTTGGACAGGGCGGGTCAGCCCCAGCATTTT.

This chain uses TRBV5-4 with TRBJ2-2; 8 nucleotides agree with TRBD1. CDR1 SGHNT and CDR2 YYREEE come from the germline V gene (reference sequence). This CDR3 has 15 amino acids. J gave up 2 bases and V 2 bases, and 2 bases lay outside the gene matches. In DNA, the CDR3 is TGTGCCAGCAGCTTTGGACAGGGAAACACCGGGGAGCTGTTTTTT. Its translation: CASSFGQGNTGELFF.

The chain uses TRBV3-1 (or the pseudogene TRBV3-2) and TRBJ1-1; TRBD1 aligns across 9 bases. Germline-derived CDR1 and CDR2 are LGHDT and YNNKEL (reference sequence). With 4 bases clipped from V and 1 base from J, the junction kept 7 bases outside the gene matches. CDR3 length: 16 amino acids. Here the CDR3 DNA reads TGTGCCAGCAGCCTTCTAGGGACAGGGCCGAACACTGAAGCTTTCTTT. It encodes CASSLLGTGPNTEAFF.

The V gene is TRBV2, the J gene TRBJ1-4, with D possibly matching TRBD1 (6 bases). Trimming removed 5 bases at V and 2 bases at J, with 9 bases between. Germline loops: CDR1 SNHLY, CDR2 FYNNEI. This CDR3 is 14 amino acids long. CDR3 amino acids: CASSITGTNEKLFF. CDR3 DNA: TGTGCCAGCAGTATAACAGGGACTAATGAAAAACTGTTTTTT.

The chain recombines TRBV6-5 with TRBJ1-2; 12 bases are a match to TRBD1. The CDR3 runs to 16 residues. With 4 bases clipped from V and 8 bases from J, the junction kept 11 bases outside the gene matches. The germline V gene encodes CDR1 MNHEY and CDR2 SVGAGI. The CDR3 protein is CASSSIGTGGAQGYTF. The CDR3 DNA reads TGTGCCAGCAGTTCTATCGGGACAGGGGGCGCGCAGGGCTACACCTTC.

A few counts support this clone. The V and J genes are TRBV18 and TRBJ1-4; perhaps TRBD1 as D (5 bases). The CDR3 is 15 residues long. The germline V gene encodes CDR1 KGHSH and CDR2 LQKENI. Between the trimmed V and J ends, which lost 2 bases and 5 bases, there was a span of 12 bases. The CDR3 here is CASSPEAGLNEKLFF. CDR3 DNA: TGTGCCAGCTCACCAGAGGCGGGACTGAATGAAAAACTGTTTTTT.

The chain employs TRBV3-1 (or the pseudogene TRBV3-2) and TRBJ1-2; D is ambiguous. Trimming left V 0 bases short and J 0 bases short, with 11 bases between. Germline CDR1 reads LGHDT; CDR2 reads YNNKEL (reference sequence). The CDR3 sequence is 16 residues long. The CDR3 DNA reads as TGTGCCAGCAGCCAAGATATAAGCGGTGCTAACTATGGCTACACCTTC. Translation: CASSQDISGANYGYTF.

This clone was seen a single time. The chain joins TRBV7-9 to TRBJ2-5; the D is unclear. CDR1 and CDR2 (germline): SEHNR, FQNEAQ (reference sequence). This CDR3 contains 12 residues. Trimming took off 3 bases at V and 2 bases at J, with 4 bases between the two ends. CDR3 residues: CASSLRQETQYF. The CDR3, as DNA: TGTGCCAGCAGCTTGCGACAAGAGACCCAGTACTTC.

This clone was seen a single time. The chain carries TRBV5-4 and TRBJ2-4, with D possibly matching TRBD2 (5 bases). CDR1 SGHNT and CDR2 YYREEE come from the germline V gene (reference sequence). This CDR3 spans 14 amino acids. V lost 1 base to trimming and J lost 7 bases, with 12 bases between them. The CDR3 region has the DNA TGTGCCAGCAGCTTGTCGGGGATGGGCAACATTCAGTACTTC. Translated, it gives CASSLSGMGNIQYF. Combining the CDR3 with reference TRBV5-4 and TRBJ2-4 gives the whole variable domain ETGVTQSPTHLIKTRGQQVTLRCSSQSGHNTVSWYQQALGQGPQFIFQYYREEENGRGNFPPRFSGLQFPNYSSELNVNALELDDSALYLCASSLSGMGNIQYFGAGTRLSVL.

This chain links TRBV20-1 with TRBJ2-7; no clear D. Germline values: CDR1 DFQATT, CDR2 SNEGSKA (reference sequence). The germline V and J ends were trimmed by 3 bases and 2 bases, with 14 bases remaining between them. CDR3 length: 14 amino acids. This chain's CDR3 is CSASTGRRPYEQYF. The CDR3 DNA reads as TGCAGTGCTAGTACCGGAAGGCGGCCCTACGAGCAGTACTTC.

The gene calls are TRBV19 and TRBJ1-5, with D tentatively TRBD1 (5 bases). V lost 5 bases and J lost 3, with 11 bases in between. Germline assignment: CDR1 LNHDA and CDR2 SQIVND (reference sequence). The CDR3 loop spans 14 amino acids. Written as DNA, the CDR3 is TGTGCCAGTAGTGCGACAGTATTCAATCAGCCCCAGCATTTT. Protein product: CASSATVFNQPQHF.

This chain links TRBV5-1 with TRBJ2-1, with a tentative D call TRBD2 (5 bases). The CDR3 loop spans 15 amino acids. Germline V gene lookup returns CDR1 SGHRS and CDR2 YFSETQ. The V end lost 1 base, the J end lost 1 base, and 9 bases lay between the germline ends. The CDR3 nucleotides read TGCGCCAGCAGCTTGAGCGGAGAGTCCTACAATGAGCAGTTCTTC. Translated, it gives CASSLSGESYNEQFF.

This chain links TRBV30 with TRBJ2-7; 10 bases agree with TRBD2. V dropped 4 bases and J dropped 12; count of bases not matched to a gene: 12. Germline V gene sequence: CDR1 GTSNPN, CDR2 SVGIG (reference sequence). There are 13 residues in the CDR3. CDR3 loop: CAWTHGAGGPRYF. In nucleotides, the CDR3 is TGTGCCTGGACCCATGGAGCGGGAGGGCCTCGGTACTTC.

The rearrangement links TRBV3-1 (or the pseudogene TRBV3-2) to TRBJ1-4; possible D gene TRBD1, 6 bases. Between the trimmed V and J ends, which lost 1 base and 10 bases, there was a span of 10 bases. Germline CDR1 LGHDT, CDR2 YNNKEL (reference sequence). The CDR3 contains 13 residues. The chain's CDR3 is CASSQAEDRKLFF. The DNA for the CDR3 is TGTGCCAGCAGCCAAGCTGAGGACAGAAAACTGTTTTTT.

The chain employs TRBV24-1 and TRBJ1-5; a weak D match, TRBD1 (5 bases). Germline CDR1 and CDR2: KGHDR and SFDVKD. Trimming removed 4 bases from V and 6 bases from J, with 9 bases in between. The CDR3 is made up of 13 amino acids. The CDR3 bases are TGTGCCACCAGTGAAACAGGATTTCAGCCCCAGCATTTT. It yields the protein CATSETGFQPQHF.

The chain combines TRBV6-5 with TRBJ1-2; 8 positions match TRBD1. This CDR3 has 12 amino acids. After removal of 6 bases from V and 4 bases from J, the junction contained 1 base not matched to a gene. Per the germline V gene, CDR1 is MNHEY and CDR2 is SVGAGI. The CDR3 protein is CASRTGGYGYTF. CDR3 nucleotide sequence: TGTGCCAGCAGAACAGGGGGCTATGGCTACACCTTC.

This sequence joins TRBV25-1 and TRBJ1-4, with D unresolved. The V end was cut by 6 bases, the J end by 3 bases, with 8 bases between. Germline CDR1 is MGHDK and CDR2 is SYGVNS. This CDR3 is built from 13 residues. CDR3 sequence: CASSSTSNEKLFF. DNA for the CDR3: TGTGCCAGCAGCTCGACTTCTAATGAAAAACTGTTTTTT.

The rearrangement uses TRBV28 and TRBJ1-1; 9 bases map to TRBD1. The CDR3 is made up of 16 amino acids. Germline values: CDR1 MDHEN, CDR2 SYDVKM. V dropped 3 bases and J dropped 1; count of bases not matched to a gene: 6. For the CDR3, the DNA is TGTGCCAGCAGTTTGCCGGGACAGGGAAAGAACACTGAAGCTTTCTTT. The encoded protein is CASSLPGQGKNTEAFF.